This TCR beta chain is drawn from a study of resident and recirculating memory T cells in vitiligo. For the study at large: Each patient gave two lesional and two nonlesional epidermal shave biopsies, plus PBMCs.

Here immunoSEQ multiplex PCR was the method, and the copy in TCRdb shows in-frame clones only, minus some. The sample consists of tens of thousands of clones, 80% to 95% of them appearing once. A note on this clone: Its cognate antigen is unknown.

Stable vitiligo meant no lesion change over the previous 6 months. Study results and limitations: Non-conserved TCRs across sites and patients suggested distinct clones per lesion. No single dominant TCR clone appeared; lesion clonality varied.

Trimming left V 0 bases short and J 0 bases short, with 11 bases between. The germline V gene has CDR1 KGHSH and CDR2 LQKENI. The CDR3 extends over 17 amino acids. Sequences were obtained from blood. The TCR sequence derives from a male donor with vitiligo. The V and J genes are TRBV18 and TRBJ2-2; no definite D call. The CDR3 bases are TGTGCCAGCTCACCACCCATCGCAGAAGCGAACACCGGGGAGCTGTTTTTT. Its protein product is CASSPPIAEANTGELFF.